The clone carrying this T cell receptor beta chain occurred once. The antigen is unknown. This sample is drawn from a study of shared clonotypes between healthy human individuals. Study-wide results and limits: With several donors compared, 4% to 5% of naive CD4 clonotypes were shared.

Sequencing was performed with immunoSEQ multiplex PCR; in TCRdb, only in-frame clones are kept and a portion is missing. Of some 1,600,000 clones listed, under 99% are singletons. Trimming pared 0 bases from V and 3 bases from J, leaving 4 bases between. The CDR3 contains 12 residues. Germline values: CDR1 SGHRS, CDR2 YFSETQ. Sequencing was carried out using naive CD4+ T cells sorted from blood. The subset: CD45RA+ positively selected. The chain carries TRBV5-1 and TRBJ2-7; D is undetermined. The origin of this receptor is a man aged 25-40 years in good health. CDR3 in amino acids: CASSLVRYEQYF. The CDR3 DNA follows: TGCGCCAGCAGCTTGGTCCGCTACGAGCAGTACTTC.